This T cell receptor beta chain was captured by sequencing in a study of T-cell reconstitution after alpha-beta-depleted transplantation in children. The CDR3 has 13 residues. Trimming took off 1 base at V and 3 bases at J, with 7 bases between the two ends. CDR1 and CDR2 from the germline V gene are SGHRS and YFSETQ. The authors prepared the TCRbeta library with unique molecular identifiers. Using its own MiXCR run on the PCR reads, TCRdb lists one record per CDR3 protein. This table holds 640,000 or so distinct CDR3 sequences, around 16% found once. This clonotype was recorded a few times. This specimen consisted of PBMCs from the stem cell graft donor, obtained from the stem cell graft. This receptor was identified in a human donor who donated a stem cell graft to a child with acute myeloid leukemia. This chain connects TRBV5-1 to TRBJ2-5; D is unclear. CDR3 coding DNA: TGCGCCAGCAGCTTGTTGGTTAAAGAGACCCAGTACTTC. This translates into CASSLLVKETQYF. The entire variable domain, with the rest obtained from reference TRBV5-1 and TRBJ2-5, is as follows: KAGVTQTPRYLIKTRGQQVTLSCSPISGHRSVSWYQQTPGQGLQFLFEYFSETQRNKGNFPGRFSGRQFSNSRSEMNVSTLELGDSALYLCASSLLVKETQYFGPGTRLLVL.